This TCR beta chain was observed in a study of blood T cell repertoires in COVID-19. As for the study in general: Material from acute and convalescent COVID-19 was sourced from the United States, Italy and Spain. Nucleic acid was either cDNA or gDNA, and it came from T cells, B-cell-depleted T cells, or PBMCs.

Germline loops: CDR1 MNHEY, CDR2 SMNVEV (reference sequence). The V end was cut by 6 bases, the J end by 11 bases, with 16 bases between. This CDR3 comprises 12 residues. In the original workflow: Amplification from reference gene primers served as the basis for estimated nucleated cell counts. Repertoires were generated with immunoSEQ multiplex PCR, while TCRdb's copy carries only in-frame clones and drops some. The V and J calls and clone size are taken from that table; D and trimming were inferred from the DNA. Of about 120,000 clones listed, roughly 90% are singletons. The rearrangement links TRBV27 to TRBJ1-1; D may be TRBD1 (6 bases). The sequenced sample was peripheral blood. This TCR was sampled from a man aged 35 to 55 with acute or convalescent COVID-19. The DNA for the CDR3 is TGTGCCAGCAGCCCCCTTCAGGGGAAGGCTTTCTTT. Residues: CASSPLQGKAFF.